The 26 T cell receptor beta chains given below trace back to one sample, sequenced in a study of blood T cell repertoires in COVID-19. Sequencing was performed with immunoSEQ multiplex PCR; in TCRdb, only in-frame clones are kept and a portion is missing. The sample contains under 250,000 clones, 92% of which appear only once. Sequencing was carried out using peripheral blood. These receptors all come from a man aged 25-40 years with COVID-19, enrolled during active disease.

DNA for the CDR3: TGTGCCAGCAGTGAAGCTATGACGGTGTACAGGGGTAACACTGAAGCTTTCTTT. It translates to CASSEAMTVYRGNTEAFF. The rearrangement links TRBV6-1 to TRBJ1-1; 7 bases fit TRBD1. This CDR3 comprises 18 residues. The ends lost 0 bases at V and 2 bases at J; junction bases unmatched: 12. Germline V gene data show CDR1 as MNHNS and CDR2 as SASEGT.

The chain combines TRBV19 with TRBJ1-2, with D maybe TRBD1 (6 bases). Germline CDR1 LNHDA, CDR2 SQIVND (reference sequence). This CDR3 spans 15 amino acids. V lost 5 bases and J lost 5, with 18 bases in between. The CDR3 nucleotides read TGTGCCAGTAGTTCTCCAGGGGTCGCCTTGTATGGCTACACCTTC. Encoded protein: CASSSPGVALYGYTF.

With regard to this clone: Other DNA sequences from this sample encode an identical CDR3 as well. The chain uses TRBV12-3 or TRBV12-4 and TRBJ2-2, with 7 bases aligning to TRBD2. This CDR3 spans 13 amino acids. V trimming: 3 bases; J trimming: 6 bases; junction bases outside the gene matches: 1. The chain's CDR3 is CASSLGGAGELFF. For the CDR3, the DNA is TGTGCCAGCAGTTTGGGGGGGGCCGGGGAGCTGTTTTTT.

CDR3 nucleotides: TGTGCCAGAAGCTACCGGGACAGGGGAGGTCCTAACTATGGCTACACCTTC. Protein: CARSYRDRGGPNYGYTF. The rearrangement uses TRBV5-3 and TRBJ1-2; 10 bases map to TRBD1. TRBV5-3 is designated an ORF whose function remains uncertain. The CDR3 is 17 residues long. The ends lost 3 bases at V and 0 bases at J; junction bases unmatched: 8.

The chain joins TRBV27 to TRBJ1-1, with D perhaps TRBD1 (5 bases). Germline CDR1 and CDR2: MNHEY and SMNVEV (reference sequence). The length of the CDR3 is 14 residues. Trimming took 2 bases from V and 4 from J, leaving 11 bases between them. Here the CDR3 DNA reads TGTGCCAGCAGTTTAAAGGGGTCGGGCACTGAAGCTTTCTTT. It encodes CASSLKGSGTEAFF.

This rearrangement joins TRBV6-1 to TRBJ1-1; D may be TRBD1 (6 bases). CDR3 length: 13 residues. Germline assignment: CDR1 MNHNS and CDR2 SASEGT. Trimming stripped 5 bases from V and 5 bases from J, with 12 bases between. The CDR3 DNA sequence: TGTGCCAGCAGTTATAACAGGGATACTGAAGCTTTCTTT. Its translation: CASSYNRDTEAFF.

V is TRBV5-5 and J is TRBJ1-2; D is undetermined. V shed 0 bases and J shed 2 bases, with 5 bases lying between them. Germline V CDR1 and CDR2: SGHKS, YYEKEE (reference sequence). This CDR3 contains 13 residues. In DNA, the CDR3 is TGTGCCAGCAGCTTGGGAGGGAACTATGGCTACACCTTC. It is translated as CASSLGGNYGYTF. The full variable domain, completed using reference TRBV5-5 and TRBJ1-2, is DAGVTQSPTHLIKTRGQQVTLRCSPISGHKSVSWYQQVLGQGPQFIFQYYEKEERGRGNFPDRFSARQFPNYSSELNVNALLLGDSALYLCASSLGGNYGYTFGSGTRLTVV.

V is TRBV7-7 and J is TRBJ2-3, with 7 bases lining up with TRBD2. The CDR3 consists of 19 residues. J was trimmed by 3 bases and V by 2 bases; bases with no gene match: 17. Germline V gene sequence: CDR1 SSHAT, CDR2 FNYEAQ (reference sequence). The CDR3 loop reads CASSLNSKDRGGRTDTQYF. CDR3 bases: TGTGCCAGCAGCTTAAATTCTAAGGACCGCGGGGGTAGAACAGATACGCAGTATTTT.

This clone has just one count. CDR3 region: CASSQGAGTGGEKLFF. The CDR3 nucleotides read TGTGCCAGCAGCCAAGGGGCCGGGACAGGAGGCGAAAAACTGTTTTTT. This rearrangement joins TRBV7-6 to TRBJ1-4; 8 bases agree with TRBD1. CDR3 length equals 16 residues. Trimming at V came to 5 bases and at J to 8 bases, leaving 13 bases not matched to a gene. CDR1 and CDR2 (germline): SGHVS, FNYEAQ.

Only one count was recorded for this clone. J is TRBJ1-4 and V is TRBV5-1; D is possibly TRBD1 (5 bases). V was clipped by 4 bases and J by 8 bases, with 15 bases between them. CDR3 length equals 14 residues. Germline V gene sequence: CDR1 SGHRS, CDR2 YFSETQ. The CDR3 region has the DNA TGCGCCAGCAGCGGGGACTGGGTAGAAGAAAAACTGTTTTTT. It yields the protein CASSGDWVEEKLFF.

This chain connects TRBV30 to TRBJ1-1, with 8 bases lining up with TRBD1. Per germline, CDR1 GTSNPN and CDR2 SVGIG (reference sequence). The V gene end was trimmed by 7 bases and the J gene end by 0 bases; junction bases not matched to a gene: 4. This CDR3 region has 13 residues. CDR3 protein: CAFGTGLNTEAFF. The CDR3 DNA is TGTGCCTTCGGGACAGGATTGAACACTGAAGCTTTCTTT.

This sequence joins TRBV25-1 and TRBJ2-2; possible D gene TRBD1, 5 bases. The CDR3 consists of 15 residues. The germline V and J ends were trimmed by 2 bases and 7 bases, with 14 bases remaining between them. Germline CDR1 MGHDK, CDR2 SYGVNS. CDR3 sequence reads: CASSERSTRVGELFF. The CDR3, as DNA: TGTGCCAGCAGTGAAAGGTCGACCAGGGTCGGGGAGCTGTTTTTT.

This chain's CDR3 is CASTGAETQYF. The CDR3 DNA reads as TGTGCCAGCACAGGGGCCGAGACCCAGTACTTC. The chain has TRBV6-6 and TRBJ2-5; D possibly corresponds to TRBD1 (6 bases). The CDR3 is 11 amino acids. The germline gives CDR1 MNHNY, CDR2 SVGAGI (reference sequence). V was pared by 7 bases and J by 5 bases, with 8 bases between.

The CDR3 is CASSFTSGALYEQYF. CDR3 in DNA: TGTGCCAGCAGTTTCACTAGCGGGGCACTCTACGAGCAGTACTTC. The chain combines TRBV27 with TRBJ2-7; 10 bases are a match to TRBD2. With V trimmed by 3 bases and J by 3 bases, 5 bases remained unmatched. Per the germline V gene, CDR1 is MNHEY and CDR2 is SMNVEV (reference sequence). CDR3 size: 15 residues.

The V gene is TRBV3-1 (or the pseudogene TRBV3-2), the J gene TRBJ1-3; D unclear. The CDR3 contains 14 residues. CDR1 LGHDT and CDR2 YNNKEL come from the germline V gene (reference sequence). Trimming shortened V by 0 bases and J by 2 bases, and 5 bases separated the two germline ends. CDR3 nucleotides: TGTGCCAGCAGCCAAGAGGGCACTGGAAACACCATATATTTT. This sequence encodes CASSQEGTGNTIYF.

This clone has just one count. The J gene is TRBJ1-5, the V gene TRBV2; the D gene is possibly TRBD1 (5 bases). This CDR3 has 16 amino acids. The germline V gene has CDR1 SNHLY and CDR2 FYNNEI. The V gene lost 6 bases and the J gene lost 3 bases, with 18 bases spanning the gap. The CDR3 DNA reads TGTGCCAGCAGAAGGGGCAGGGCCTCAAACAATCAGCCCCAGCATTTT. Amino acids: CASRRGRASNNQPQHF.

The chain links TRBV18 to TRBJ2-5, with 7 bases that match TRBD2. The V gene's germline CDR1 is KGHSH and CDR2 LQKENI. J gave up 0 bases and V 6 bases, and 1 base lay outside the gene matches. This CDR3 region has 13 residues. The CDR3 is CASSTSDQETQYF. The CDR3 nucleotides read TGTGCCAGCTCCACTAGCGACCAAGAGACCCAGTACTTC. Supplemented by reference TRBV18 and TRBJ2-5, the full variable domain reads NAGVMQNPRHLVRRRGQEARLRCSPMKGHSHVYWYRQLPEEGLKFMVYLQKENIIDESGMPKERFSAEFPKEGPSILRIQQVVRGDSAAYFCASSTSDQETQYFGPGTRLLVL.

This rearrangement joins TRBV12-5 to TRBJ1-5; D possibly corresponds to TRBD1 (6 bases). Germline CDR1 LGHNT, CDR2 FRNRAP. The CDR3 is 16 amino acids. V lost 3 bases and J lost 3, with 15 bases in between. CDR3 residues: CASGFRGGANNQPQHF. DNA for the CDR3: TGTGCTAGTGGTTTTAGGGGGGGGGCGAACAATCAGCCCCAGCATTTT.

This chain uses TRBV5-1 with TRBJ2-2, with TRBD1 identical over 8 bases. V lost 4 bases, J lost 7 bases, and 9 bases stayed unmatched. The CDR3 is made up of 15 amino acids. Germline assignment: CDR1 SGHRS and CDR2 YFSETQ. The CDR3 region is CASSPGQVNVGELFF. In DNA, the CDR3 is TGCGCCAGCAGCCCGGGACAGGTGAATGTCGGGGAGCTGTTTTTT.

The rearrangement uses TRBV6-5 and TRBJ1-1; tentatively, D is TRBD1 (6 bases). The CDR3 sequence is 13 residues long. Trimming took off 7 bases at V and 1 base at J, with 10 bases between the two ends. From germline, CDR1 is MNHEY and CDR2 SVGAGI. In DNA, the CDR3 is TGTGCCAGCAACAGGGTCACGAACACTGAAGCTTTCTTT. Translation: CASNRVTNTEAFF.

CDR3 amino acids: CASSPESRFNQPQHF. In nucleotides, the CDR3 is TGTGCCAGTAGCCCCGAATCTAGGTTCAATCAGCCCCAGCATTTT. V is TRBV19 and J is TRBJ1-5; D not certain. V was cut by 6 bases and J by 3 bases, with 15 bases left in between. The germline V gene encodes CDR1 LNHDA and CDR2 SQIVND (reference sequence). This CDR3 has 15 amino acids.

This chain links TRBV28 with TRBJ1-4; no clear D gene. The V gene's germline CDR1 is MDHEN and CDR2 SYDVKM. The CDR3 spans 13 residues. With 3 bases removed from V and 10 bases from J, the gap between germline ends came to 12 bases. This CDR3 reads CASSFYRERKLFF. The DNA for the CDR3 is TGTGCCAGCAGTTTTTACCGCGAGAGAAAACTGTTTTTT.

With regard to this clone: Other DNA sequences from this sample encode an identical CDR3 as well. V and J are TRBV5-1 and TRBJ2-3; 7 bases match TRBD1. The CDR3 spans 15 residues. The V segment lost 4 bases and the J segment 1 base; nucleotides outside the gene matches: 6. CDR1 SGHRS and CDR2 YFSETQ come from the germline V gene. The CDR3: CASSLDGQGTDTQYF. CDR3 nucleotides: TGCGCCAGCAGCCTCGATGGACAGGGCACAGATACGCAGTATTTT.

The chain uses TRBV12-5 and TRBJ1-4, with no clear D. Trimming left V 1 base short and J 8 bases short, with 11 bases between. The CDR3 is made up of 14 amino acids. The germline V gene encodes CDR1 LGHNT and CDR2 FRNRAP. The CDR3: CASGLEEGSEKLFF. CDR3 DNA: TGTGCTAGTGGTTTGGAGGAAGGGAGCGAAAAACTGTTTTTT. Full variable domain (missing parts from reference TRBV12-5 and TRBJ1-4): DARVTQTPRHKVTEMGQEVTMRCQPILGHNTVFWYRQTMMQGLELLAYFRNRAPLDDSGMPKDRFSAEMPDATLATLKIQPSEPRDSAVYFCASGLEEGSEKLFFGSGTQLSVL.

The CDR3 bases are TGTGCCAGCAGCTTAGCGGGGACTACTCACACCGGGGAGCTGTTTTTT. Encoded protein: CASSLAGTTHTGELFF. This rearrangement joins TRBV7-9 to TRBJ2-2, with TRBD2 matching over 7 bases. The CDR3 has 16 residues. The germline V gene encodes CDR1 SEHNR and CDR2 FQNEAQ (reference sequence). Trimming at V came to 0 bases and at J to 3 bases, leaving 4 bases not matched to a gene.

The chain has TRBV7-6 and TRBJ2-7; TRBD1 matches at 10 bases. Germline V gene lookup returns CDR1 SGHVS and CDR2 FNYEAQ. The CDR3 spans 15 residues. Trimming cost V 5 bases and J 2 bases; bases outside gene matches: 6. The CDR3 region is CASSKKGTGAYEQYF. CDR3 DNA: TGTGCCAGCAGCAAAAAAGGGACAGGGGCCTACGAGCAGTACTTC. Full variable domain (missing parts from reference TRBV7-6 and TRBJ2-7): GAGVSQSPRYKVTKRGQDVALRCDPISGHVSLYWYRQALGQGPEFLTYFNYEAQQDKSGLPNDRFSAERPEGSISTLTIQRTEQRDSAMYRCASSKKGTGAYEQYFGPGTRLTVT.